A single sample gave rise to the 31 T cell receptor beta chains below, sequenced in a study of blood T cells in healthy people across ages. PCR was performed a second time for 7 to 11 cycles using a sample-barcoded 5' primer and a J-beta primer mix. TCRdb itself ran the 5' RACE reads through MiXCR, one entry per CDR3 protein. The sample includes about 1.6 million distinct CDR3 sequences, approximately 32% of them seen just once. Source material: blood. These receptors all come from a woman under 40 in good health.

The V call is TRBV27, the J call TRBJ2-2; D gene ambiguous. The germline gives CDR1 MNHEY, CDR2 SMNVEV (reference sequence). The CDR3 is made up of 13 amino acids. V lost 3 bases, J lost 6 bases, and 8 bases lay in between. The CDR3 here is CASSFYRAGELFF. CDR3 DNA: TGTGCCAGCAGTTTTTATAGGGCCGGGGAGCTGTTTTTT.

V usage is TRBV6-1 and J usage is TRBJ2-4, with unresolved D. Germline lookup yields CDR1 MNHNS and CDR2 SASEGT. This CDR3 comprises 14 residues. Trimming took off 6 bases at V and 0 bases at J, with 9 bases between the two ends. The CDR3 sequence: CASSPVLAKNIQYF. Here the CDR3 DNA reads TGTGCCAGCAGCCCGGTCCTAGCCAAAAACATTCAGTACTTC.

V usage is TRBV9 and J usage is TRBJ2-1; maybe TRBD2 (5 bases). The assigned J gene may be wrong: the sequence end matches TRBJ2-7 better. This CDR3 contains 15 residues. Germline V gives CDR1 SGDLS, CDR2 YYNGEE. The CDR3 loop reads CASSVGERTYNEQYF. DNA of the CDR3: TGTGCCAGCAGCGTAGGGGAGCGCACCTACAATGAGCAGTACTTC.

This clonotype was observed many times. The V and J genes are TRBV29-1 and TRBJ2-1; maybe TRBD1 (6 bases). Looked up from germline, CDR1 is SQVTM and CDR2 is ANQGSEA. Trimming cost V 7 bases and J 5 bases, with 9 bases left between them. CDR3 length: 11 residues. The CDR3 bases are TGCAGCGCAGGGGTAGACAATGAGCAGTTCTTC. It translates to CSAGVDNEQFF.

This clonotype was counted a few times. V is TRBV3-1 and J is TRBJ2-4; possible D gene TRBD1, 5 bases. The closer fit of TRBJ2-7 to the DNA end suggests the J call may be wrong. CDR1 and CDR2 from the germline V gene are LGHDT and YNNKEL (reference sequence). The CDR3 is 15 amino acids. CDR3 DNA: TGTGCCAGCAGCCAAGGTCCGGACATGATCTACGAGCAGTACTTC. It encodes CASSQGPDMIYEQYF.

The rearrangement uses TRBV12-3 or TRBV12-4 and TRBJ1-2, with TRBD1 as a possible D gene (6 bases). The CDR3 has 16 residues. V was trimmed by 7 bases and J by 4 bases, leaving 22 bases between them. The DNA for the CDR3 is TGTGCCAGCAACTTCCGAAGGGGGGTAGGATTCTATGGCTACACCTTC. Translated: CASNFRRGVGFYGYTF.

The chain joins TRBV7-9 to TRBJ1-6, with D hard to call. Germline CDR1 reads SEHNR; CDR2 reads FQNEAQ (reference sequence). The CDR3 runs 16 residues. V was shortened by 7 bases and J by 8 bases, with 21 bases between the two germline ends. The CDR3 sequence: CASTGEWGLSDSPLHF. As DNA, the CDR3 is TGTGCCAGCACCGGGGAGTGGGGTCTGAGTGATTCACCCCTCCACTTT.

The genes are TRBV11-2 and TRBJ2-7; perhaps D is TRBD1 or TRBD2 (6 bases each). The CDR3 totals 11 residues. Germline V gene data show CDR1 as SGHAT and CDR2 as FQNNGV. The CDR3 DNA reads as TGTGCTGGGGGGCAGCCTGAAGGGCAGTACTTC. This codes for CAGGQPEGQYF. Full variable domain (outside the CDR3, taken from reference TRBV11-2 and TRBJ2-7): EAGVAQSPRYKIIEKRQSVAFWCNPISGHATLYWYQQILGQGPKLLIQFQNNGVVDDSQLPKDRFSAERLKGVDSTLKIQPAKLEDSAVYLCAGGQPEGQYFGPGTRLTVT.

The J gene is TRBJ2-7, the V gene TRBV3-1; no definite D call. Germline CDR1 LGHDT, CDR2 YNNKEL (reference sequence). This CDR3 spans 12 amino acids. Trimming cost V 6 bases and J 6 bases, with 12 bases left between them. The CDR3 region is CASSYPFGEQYF. The CDR3 nucleotides read TGTGCCAGCAGTTACCCCTTTGGCGAGCAGTACTTC.

The V and J genes are TRBV4-1 and TRBJ2-6; 10 nucleotides agree with TRBD2. In germline, CDR1 is MGHRA, CDR2 YSYEKL. The CDR3 is 18 residues long. V lost 2 bases and J lost 0; bases outside the gene matches: 4. CDR3 DNA sequence: TGCGCCAGCAGCCAACCTACTAGCGGGGTCTCTGGGGCCAACGTCCTGACTTTC. Amino acids: CASSQPTSGVSGANVLTF.

A word on this clonotype: Germline is not matched at one junction end, which may reflect a read error. The chain recombines TRBV5-1 with TRBJ1-1, with 8 bases fitting TRBD1. The CDR3 spans 14 residues. Germline V gene data show CDR1 as SGHRS and CDR2 as YFSETQ. The DNA of the CDR3 is TGTGCCAGCAGCTCGGACAGGGCGGGCACTGAAGCTTTCTTT. Translated: CASSSDRAGTEAFF.

The genes are TRBV7-8 and TRBJ2-5; TRBD2 agrees at 13 bases. Germline V gives CDR1 SGHVS, CDR2 FQNEAQ. This CDR3 has 17 residues. V shed 5 bases, J shed 5 bases, and the junction held 11 bases outside the gene matches. The CDR3 nucleotides are TGTGCCAGCAGCCCGCGACTAGCGGGAGGCCGGTGCGAGACCCAGTACTTC. It specifies CASSPRLAGGRCETQYF.

This clonotype was recorded at least ten times. The rearrangement links TRBV15 to TRBJ2-1; TRBD2 matches at 9 bases. Germline values: CDR1 LNHNV, CDR2 YYDKDF (reference sequence). The CDR3 totals 13 residues. Trimming removed 0 bases from V and 10 bases from J; junction bases left unmatched: 1. CDR3 residues: CATSREGLAEQFF. DNA for the CDR3: TGTGCCACCAGCAGAGAAGGACTAGCGGAGCAGTTCTTC.

This clonotype has a handful of counts. V usage is TRBV20-1 and J usage is TRBJ2-7; D unresolved. The germline gives CDR1 DFQATT, CDR2 SNEGSKA (reference sequence). Trimming shortened V by 3 bases and J by 2 bases, and 14 bases separated the two germline ends. The CDR3 has 14 residues. CDR3: CSASHTLKAYEQYF. CDR3 DNA sequence: TGCAGTGCTAGCCACACCCTTAAGGCCTACGAGCAGTACTTC.

The chain joins TRBV5-1 to TRBJ2-5; D ambiguous. The DNA end favors TRBJ2-7, so the J call may be wrong. Per germline, CDR1 SGHRS and CDR2 YFSETQ. The CDR3 loop spans 15 amino acids. This CDR3 reads CASTASGRSPYEQYF. In DNA, the CDR3 is TGCGCCAGCACCGCCTCGGGCAGAAGTCCCTACGAGCAGTACTTC.

The gene calls are TRBV20-1 and TRBJ1-5; 12 positions agree with TRBD1. The V segment lost 5 bases and the J segment 5 bases; nucleotides outside the gene matches: 10. Germline loops: CDR1 DFQATT, CDR2 SNEGSKA (reference sequence). The CDR3 has 16 amino acids. CDR3 nucleotide sequence: TGCAGTGCTTTTAATCCGGGACAGGGGGCTGATCAGCCCCAGCATTTT. Its protein is CSAFNPGQGADQPQHF.

The chain is built from TRBV28 and TRBJ2-6; D gene ambiguous. The germline CDR1 and CDR2 sequences are MDHEN and SYDVKM. The CDR3 runs to 14 residues. Deletions cut 8 bases from V and 2 bases from J, with 10 bases between. CDR3 amino acids: CASARVTGANVLTF. The DNA of the CDR3 is TGTGCCAGCGCCCGGGTAACTGGGGCCAACGTCCTGACTTTC.

The chain recombines TRBV27 with TRBJ2-6, with no clear D. Germline values: CDR1 MNHEY, CDR2 SMNVEV (reference sequence). The CDR3 runs to 18 residues. The germline V and J ends were trimmed by 5 bases and 0 bases, with 17 bases remaining between them. The CDR3 here is CASSPKTTFSSGANVLTF. The CDR3 DNA follows: TGTGCCAGCAGTCCGAAGACGACTTTCAGCTCTGGGGCCAACGTCCTGACTTTC.

Worth noting for this clonotype: The germline gene is not matched at one end of the junction; a read error may be the cause. CDR3: CASSLMGERANHGYTF. As DNA, the CDR3 is TGTGCCAGCAGTTTAATGGGGGAAAGGGCTAACCATGGCTACACCTTC. The chain combines TRBV27 with TRBJ1-2, with TRBD1 as a possible D gene (5 bases). CDR3 length: 16 residues. CDR1 is MNHEY and CDR2 is SMNVEV in the germline V gene (reference sequence).

This clonotype has only a few counts. The chain has TRBV20-1 and TRBJ2-7; D may correspond to TRBD1 or TRBD2 (5 bases each). CDR1 is DFQATT and CDR2 is SNEGSKA in the germline V gene (reference sequence). This CDR3 region has 13 residues. With 2 bases removed from V and 6 bases from J, the gap between germline ends came to 14 bases. CDR3 in DNA: TGCAGTGCTAGAACTGGGGCCGGGATCGAGCAGTACTTC. Its translation: CSARTGAGIEQYF.

The CDR3: CSARPWDSANEKLFF. The CDR3 nucleotides read TGCAGTGCTAGGCCCTGGGACAGTGCAAATGAAAAACTGTTTTTT. The V call is TRBV20-1, the J call TRBJ1-4; 7 bases match TRBD1. This CDR3 region has 15 residues. From germline, CDR1 is DFQATT and CDR2 SNEGSKA (reference sequence). V gave up 3 bases and J gave up 5 bases; unmatched junction bases: 9.

The sample holds a few counts of this clonotype. The chain employs TRBV28 and TRBJ2-7, with D perhaps TRBD1 or TRBD2 (5 bases each). The CDR3 totals 16 residues. Germline lookup yields CDR1 MDHEN and CDR2 SYDVKM. V was trimmed by 3 bases and J by 6 bases, leaving 21 bases between them. The CDR3 DNA follows: TGTGCCAGCAGTTTTAGGAACGGGGCCCCACACCGCGAGCAGTACTTC. Residues: CASSFRNGAPHREQYF.

The rearrangement links TRBV7-2 to TRBJ2-1; D may be TRBD1 or TRBD2 (6 bases each). With 5 bases removed from V and 4 bases from J, the gap between germline ends came to 15 bases. The CDR3 has 15 amino acids. CDR1 and CDR2 (germline): SGHTA, FQGNSA. The chain's CDR3 is CASSPLRGRYNEQFF. CDR3 nucleotides: TGTGCCAGCAGCCCCTTGAGGGGGAGGTACAATGAGCAGTTCTTC.

The rearrangement joins TRBV9 to TRBJ2-7; either TRBD1 or TRBD2 may fit D (5 bases each). Germline CDR1 is SGDLS and CDR2 is YYNGEE. Trimming pared 5 bases from V and 0 bases from J, leaving 15 bases between. The CDR3 covers 15 residues. CDR3 sequence reads: CASSGGGPSSYEQYF. DNA for the CDR3: TGTGCCAGCAGTGGTGGGGGACCCTCCTCCTACGAGCAGTACTTC. The full variable domain, in which reference TRBV9 and TRBJ2-7 provide the parts outside the CDR3, is DSGVTQTPKHLITATGQRVTLRCSPRSGDLSVYWYQQSLDQGLQFLIQYYNGEERAKGNILERFSAQQFPDLHSELNLSSLELGDSALYFCASSGGGPSSYEQYFGPGTRLTVT.

Remarks on this clonotype: At one boundary the junction diverges from the germline segment, which might be a read error. J is TRBJ2-5 and V is TRBV4-1, with 8 bases that match TRBD2. Germline V CDR1 and CDR2: MGHRA, YSYEKL. The CDR3 runs 14 residues. CDR3 nucleotide sequence: TGCGTCAGCAGCCAAGGCTCGGGGGGGGAGACCCAGTACTTC. Protein: CVSSQGSGGETQYF.

CDR3 DNA sequence: TGTGCCAGCTCGCCCGGGCGACGGGGAAACTGGGGGCAAGAGACCCAGTACTTC. Encoded protein: CASSPGRRGNWGQETQYF. This rearrangement joins TRBV18 to TRBJ2-4, with D perhaps matching TRBD1 or TRBD2 (5 bases each). The end of the DNA fits TRBJ2-5 better, so the J call may be wrong. CDR1 KGHSH and CDR2 LQKENI come from the germline V gene. CDR3 length: 18 residues.

The table lists this clonotype with a few counts. The chain joins TRBV6-1 to TRBJ2-5; no clear D gene. V was shortened by 2 bases and J by 4 bases, with 5 bases between the two germline ends. Germline assignment: CDR1 MNHNS and CDR2 SASEGT. The CDR3 is made up of 12 amino acids. The CDR3 nucleotides are TGTGCCAGCAGTGAACTTATAGAGACCCAGTACTTC. It specifies CASSELIETQYF.

The chain is built from TRBV5-1 and TRBJ2-5; 7 nucleotides match TRBD2. V shed 5 bases, J shed 1 base, and the junction held 11 bases outside the gene matches. CDR3 length: 16 residues. Germline V gene sequence: CDR1 SGHRS, CDR2 YFSETQ. The CDR3 coding sequence is TGCGCCAGCAGTCTCTCCGCGCTAGCGGCCCAAGAGACCCAGTACTTC. Protein sequence: CASSLSALAAQETQYF.

The J gene is TRBJ1-6, the V gene TRBV10-3, with D unresolved. This CDR3 region has 17 residues. Between the trimmed V and J ends, which lost 4 bases and 6 bases, there was a span of 19 bases. CDR1 is ENHRY, CDR2 SYGVKD, per germline. CDR3 residues: CAISALGRGGGNSPLHF. The CDR3 DNA sequence: TGTGCCATCAGTGCGCTCGGACGGGGAGGTGGTAATTCACCCCTCCACTTT.

There are many counts of this clonotype. The chain has TRBV6-1 and TRBJ2-3, with TRBD1 matching 9 bases. CDR1 is MNHNS and CDR2 is SASEGT in the germline V gene. The CDR3 covers 15 residues. Trimming at V came to 2 bases and at J to 4 bases, leaving 4 bases not matched to a gene. The CDR3 coding sequence is TGTGCCAGCAGTGAAAGTACAGGGGGCGCAGATACGCAGTATTTT. Protein sequence: CASSESTGGADTQYF.

A few counts support this clonotype. One end of the junction fails to match germline, which may point to a read error. The CDR3 is CARRGSGQETQYF. The CDR3 DNA reads TGTGCCCGGAGGGGTAGCGGCCAAGAGACCCAGTACTTC. The V gene is TRBV30, the J gene TRBJ2-5; perhaps TRBD2 as D (6 bases). The CDR3 loop spans 13 amino acids. The germline V gene encodes CDR1 GTSNPN and CDR2 SVGIG (reference sequence).